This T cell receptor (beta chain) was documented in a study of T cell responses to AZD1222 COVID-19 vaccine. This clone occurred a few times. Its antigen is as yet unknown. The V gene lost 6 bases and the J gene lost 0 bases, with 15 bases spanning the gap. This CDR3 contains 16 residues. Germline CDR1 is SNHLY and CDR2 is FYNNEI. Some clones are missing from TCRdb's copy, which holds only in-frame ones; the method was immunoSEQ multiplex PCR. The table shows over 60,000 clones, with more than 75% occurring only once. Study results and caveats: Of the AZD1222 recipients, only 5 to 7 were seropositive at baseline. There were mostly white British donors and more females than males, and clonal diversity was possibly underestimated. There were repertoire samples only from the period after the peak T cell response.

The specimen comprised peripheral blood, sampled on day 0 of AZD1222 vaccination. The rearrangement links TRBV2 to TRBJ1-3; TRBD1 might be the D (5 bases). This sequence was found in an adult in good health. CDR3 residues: CASRDLGGTSGNTIYF. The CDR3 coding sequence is TGTGCCAGCAGGGACCTTGGCGGGACCTCTGGAAACACCATATATTTT.